The T cell receptor beta chain described here comes from a study of blood T cell repertoires in COVID-19. In terms of age and location, participants ranged from about 18 to 89 years and lived in under 30 US areas. Self-reported history from a screening survey and questionnaire set each donor's cohort. The CDR3 runs to 13 residues. Trimming took 4 bases from V and 3 from J; bases not matched to a gene: 3. In germline, CDR1 is ENHRY, CDR2 SYGVKD. The protocol was immunoSEQ multiplex PCR, while the TCRdb copy is restricted to in-frame clones and leaves out a portion. The data hold 200,000 to 250,000 clones, with about nine tenths observed a single time.

The specimen sequenced was PBMCs or T cells enriched from blood (not recorded which). The source of this sequence is a woman in her 40s with acute COVID-19. The V call is TRBV10-3, the J call TRBJ2-7; the match to TRBD1 covers 7 bases. The CDR3 protein is CAISGQGNYEQYV. The CDR3 DNA sequence: TGTGCCATCAGTGGACAGGGTAACTACGAGCAGTACGTC.